This T cell receptor (beta chain) was obtained from a study of blood T cell repertoires in COVID-19. The overall study: PBMCs, B-cell-depleted T cells, or T cells provided the cDNA or gDNA that made up the material.

Germline assignment: CDR1 SGHRS and CDR2 YFSETQ. V lost 7 bases to trimming and J lost 6 bases; unmatched junction nucleotides: 10. The CDR3 sequence is 15 residues long. Per the study methods: Reference gene primer amplification in the assay estimated nucleated cell counts. The protocol was immunoSEQ multiplex PCR, while the TCRdb copy is restricted to in-frame clones and leaves out a portion. D and trimming come from the DNA, and the V and J calls and clone size come from that table. The data show 50,000 or so clones, 85% to 95% seen once. The receptor was isolated from an elderly woman with acute or convalescent COVID-19. Sequenced sample: peripheral blood. The J gene is TRBJ2-7, the V gene TRBV5-1; 13 nucleotides align to TRBD2. This chain's CDR3 is CASAGLAGVASEQYF. The CDR3 coding sequence is TGCGCCAGCGCAGGACTAGCGGGAGTGGCGAGCGAGCAGTACTTC.